Shown below are 21 T cell receptor beta chains from a single sample sequenced in a study of human T cells and chemical hapten exposure. MiXCR was run by TCRdb on the RACE reads, yielding one entry per CDR3 protein. The sample holds over 300,000 distinct CDR3 sequences; approximately 5.1% are singletons and the top ten take approximately 2.4%. The time point here: pre-sensitization, week 0. Described treatment: therapeutic diphenylcyclopropenone sensitization with weekly scalp DPC. The specimen comprised whole blood, sampled in connection with sensitization to the hapten diphenylcyclopropenone (DPC). These TCRs come from a woman between 50 and 59 years old with alopecia areata. Some clones in this sample may be carry-over from other donors' samples.

This clonotype was detected many times. J is TRBJ2-5 and V is TRBV29-1; 8 bases map to TRBD2. V was clipped by 6 bases and J by 3 bases; unmatched bases: 6. The CDR3 is 13 amino acids. Germline-derived CDR1 and CDR2 are SQVTM and ANQGSEA. This chain's CDR3 is CSVPTSGEETQYF. The CDR3 region has the DNA TGCAGCGTCCCTACTAGCGGCGAAGAGACCCAGTACTTC. Complete variable domain (other parts from reference TRBV29-1 and TRBJ2-5): SAVISQKPSRDICQRGTSLTIQCQVDSQVTMMFWYRQQPGQSLTLIATANQGSEATYESGFVIDKFPISRPNLTFSTLTVSNMSPEDSSIYLCSVPTSGEETQYFGPGTRLLVL.

On this clonotype: Given a much more abundant clone one base away, this may be a read error. The V and J genes are TRBV4-3 and TRBJ2-7; TRBD2 matches at 12 bases. The germline gives CDR1 LGHNA, CDR2 YSLEER. This CDR3 spans 17 amino acids. The trim removed 2 bases at V and 7 bases at J, leaving 12 bases unmatched. CDR3 sequence: CASSQYRLAGGAREQYF. The CDR3 coding sequence is TGCGCCAGCAGCCAATATCGCCTAGCGGGAGGGGCAAGGGAGCAGTACTTC.

This clonotype turned up a few times. This chain links TRBV12-3 or TRBV12-4 with TRBJ2-5, with TRBD2 matching over 8 bases. The CDR3 extends over 14 amino acids. The junction had 3 bases not matched to a gene; V was cut back by 5 bases and J by 1 base. CDR3 loop: CASSNGLAQETQYF. In DNA form, the CDR3 reads TGTGCCAGCAGTAATGGACTAGCCCAAGAGACCCAGTACTTC.

This clonotype was detected a few times. The chain employs TRBV30 and TRBJ2-2, with 7 bases fitting TRBD2. This CDR3 contains 14 residues. Trimming at V came to 3 bases and at J to 2 bases, leaving 3 bases not matched to a gene. The germline gives CDR1 GTSNPN, CDR2 SVGIG (reference sequence). CDR3 nucleotide sequence: TGTGCCTGGAGGGCGGGAGTCAACACCGGGGAGCTGTTTTTT. This sequence encodes CAWRAGVNTGELFF.

A few counts support this clonotype. The chain joins TRBV5-4 to TRBJ1-3, with a possible D match to TRBD1 (6 bases). Germline V gene lookup returns CDR1 SGHNT and CDR2 YYREEE (reference sequence). V was pared by 4 bases and J by 2 bases, with 16 bases between. The CDR3 covers 16 residues. The CDR3 nucleotides read TGTGCCAGCAGCGGGGGACACCGAGGGGCTGGAAACACCATATATTTT. Translated, it gives CASSGGHRGAGNTIYF. The variable domain in full, completed from reference TRBV5-4 and TRBJ1-3, reads ETGVTQSPTHLIKTRGQQVTLRCSSQSGHNTVSWYQQALGQGPQFIFQYYREEENGRGNFPPRFSGLQFPNYSSELNVNALELDDSALYLCASSGGHRGAGNTIYFGEGSWLTVV.

The chain links TRBV20-1 to TRBJ1-5, with D perhaps matching TRBD1 (5 bases). CDR3 size: 12 residues. Germline V lookup: CDR1 DFQATT, CDR2 SNEGSKA (reference sequence). The V end lost 5 bases, the J end lost 7 bases, and 12 bases lay between the germline ends. CDR3 sequence: CSARGGRQPQHF. The CDR3 bases are TGCAGTGCTCGGGGGGGAAGACAGCCCCAGCATTTT.

This clonotype appeared a few times. CDR3 loop: CASSYSKRTEAFF. The CDR3 DNA reads as TGTGCCAGCAGTTACTCGAAGCGGACTGAAGCTTTCTTT. The rearrangement links TRBV6-2 or TRBV6-3 to TRBJ1-1; D not certain. The germline CDR1 and CDR2 sequences are MNHEY and SVGEGT. Trimming cost V 0 bases and J 5 bases, with 7 bases left between them. The CDR3 extends over 13 amino acids.

There are a few counts of this clonotype. This chain links TRBV5-1 with TRBJ2-1, with D tentatively TRBD1 or TRBD2 (5 bases each). Per the germline V gene, CDR1 is SGHRS and CDR2 is YFSETQ. The ends were cut back, 0 bases at V and 12 bases at J, with 13 bases in the middle. CDR3 length: 13 amino acids. The chain's CDR3 is CASSLGGPRGQFF. CDR3 coding DNA: TGCGCCAGCAGCTTGGGGGGACCCAGAGGGCAGTTCTTC.

Regarding this clonotype: Being one base from a much bigger clone, this may be a read error. The chain is built from TRBV2 and TRBJ1-6; no firm D call. This CDR3 contains 13 residues. Germline lookup yields CDR1 SNHLY and CDR2 FYNNEI. CDR3 region: CASLKGDWSPFHF. CDR3 nucleotides: TGTGCCAGCTTAAAGGGTGATTGGTCACCCTTCCACTTT.

This clonotype occurred many times. This chain links TRBV29-1 with TRBJ2-3, with 12 bases aligning to TRBD1. The CDR3 loop spans 15 amino acids. Germline V gene lookup returns CDR1 SQVTM and CDR2 ANQGSEA. J was trimmed by 4 bases and V by 8 bases; bases with no gene match: 10. The CDR3 loop reads CSFNPGTGGADTQYF. Written as DNA, the CDR3 is TGCAGCTTTAACCCCGGGACAGGGGGCGCAGATACGCAGTATTTT.

In this sample, this clonotype turned up many times. The rearrangement links TRBV12-3 or TRBV12-4 to TRBJ2-3; tentative D call: TRBD2 (6 bases). V lost 3 bases to trimming and J lost 8 bases, with 15 bases between them. CDR3 size: 14 residues. CDR3 in DNA: TGTGCCAGCAGTTTCCGCAGGGCCGGGGGTACGCAGTATTTT. Translation gives CASSFRRAGGTQYF.

V is TRBV30 and J is TRBJ2-2, with D perhaps assigned TRBD1 or TRBD2 (6 bases each). The CDR3 loop spans 15 amino acids. V was pared by 0 bases and J by 0 bases, with 8 bases between. From germline, CDR1 is GTSNPN and CDR2 SVGIG (reference sequence). The CDR3 here is CAWSVRGPNTGELFF. CDR3 nucleotides: TGTGCCTGGAGTGTACGGGGGCCGAACACCGGGGAGCTGTTTTTT.

This clonotype came up a few times. This sequence joins TRBV7-2 and TRBJ1-1; the D gene is possibly TRBD1 (5 bases). The V and J ends lost 6 bases and 5 bases respectively, with 22 bases between them. This CDR3 spans 16 amino acids. From germline, CDR1 is SGHTA and CDR2 FQGNSA. The CDR3 is CASRRDTIREGTEAFF. The CDR3 region has the DNA TGTGCCAGCAGACGCGATACGATCAGGGAGGGAACTGAAGCTTTCTTT.

This clonotype was found many times. The chain uses TRBV11-2 and TRBJ2-1; 7 bases fit TRBD2. Germline CDR1 and CDR2: SGHAT and FQNNGV. CDR3 size: 14 residues. V lost 1 base to trimming and J lost 8 bases; unmatched junction nucleotides: 5. The DNA of the CDR3 is TGTGCCAGCAGCTTAGCCAGCGGGGCAGATGAGCAGTTCTTC. It is translated as CASSLASGADEQFF.

This chain links TRBV20-1 with TRBJ1-6; D ambiguous. Germline V CDR1 and CDR2: DFQATT, SNEGSKA (reference sequence). V lost 3 bases and J 2 bases, leaving 5 bases between the germline ends. CDR3 length: 13 residues. For the CDR3, the DNA is TGCAGTGCTAGTGACACCTATAATTCACCCCTCCACTTT. Translated, it gives CSASDTYNSPLHF.

This clonotype showed up many times. The gene calls are TRBV11-2 and TRBJ2-7; a possible D gene is TRBD2 (7 bases). CDR1 is SGHAT and CDR2 is FQNNGV in the germline V gene. The CDR3 has 15 amino acids. Trimming stripped 0 bases from V and 2 bases from J, with 11 bases between. As DNA, the CDR3 is TGTGCCAGCAGCTTAGAGCGGGGGCCCCCCTACGAGCAGTACTTC. Protein product: CASSLERGPPYEQYF. Filled out from reference TRBV11-2 and TRBJ2-7, the complete variable domain reads EAGVAQSPRYKIIEKRQSVAFWCNPISGHATLYWYQQILGQGPKLLIQFQNNGVVDDSQLPKDRFSAERLKGVDSTLKIQPAKLEDSAVYLCASSLERGPPYEQYFGPGTRLTVT.

This clonotype was found many times. The V and J genes are TRBV11-2 and TRBJ2-1; 7 bases fit TRBD2. Trimming removed 5 bases from V and 13 bases from J; junction bases left unmatched: 11. This CDR3 has 13 residues. Germline V CDR1 and CDR2: SGHAT, FQNNGV. CDR3 nucleotide sequence: TGTGCCAGCAGCCCCACTAGCGCGACGGGCCAGTTCTTC. This translates into CASSPTSATGQFF.

This clonotype was recorded at least ten times. The chain joins TRBV12-3 or TRBV12-4 to TRBJ1-6; TRBD1 might be the D (5 bases). The CDR3 consists of 16 residues. The V end lost 1 base, the J end lost 5 bases, and 12 bases lay between the germline ends. The CDR3 protein is CASSLGGAGDNSPLHF. The DNA for the CDR3 is TGTGCCAGCAGTTTAGGGGGAGCGGGGGATAATTCACCCCTCCACTTT.

This clonotype occurred a few times. CDR3 coding DNA: TGTGCCAGCAGCATCCTCCGGGCACAGCCCCAGCATTTT. Amino acids: CASSILRAQPQHF. The chain combines TRBV6-2 or TRBV6-3 with TRBJ1-5; D not certain. CDR3 length: 13 residues. Per germline, CDR1 MNHEY and CDR2 SVGEGT. Trimming pared 6 bases from V and 7 bases from J, leaving 13 bases between.

In its sample, this clonotype was seen many times. The chain carries TRBV7-8 and TRBJ1-2, with unresolved D. CDR3 length: 14 residues. V was pared by 5 bases and J by 9 bases, with 19 bases between. Germline CDR1 and CDR2: SGHVS and FQNEAQ. The CDR3 loop is CASSHREQSLSYTF. In nucleotides, the CDR3 is TGTGCCAGCAGCCACCGGGAGCAGTCCCTAAGCTACACCTTC. Variable domain in full (rest from reference TRBV7-8 and TRBJ1-2): GAGVSQSPRYKVAKRGQDVALRCDPISGHVSLFWYQQALGQGPEFLTYFQNEAQLDKSGLPSDRFFAERPEGSVSTLKIQRTQQEDSAVYLCASSHREQSLSYTFGSGTRLTVV.

This clonotype was observed at least ten times. J is TRBJ1-4 and V is TRBV6-5; D ambiguous. Germline V CDR1 and CDR2: MNHEY, SVGAGI. Trimming pared 5 bases from V and 5 bases from J, leaving 9 bases between. The CDR3 sequence is 13 residues long. The CDR3 loop reads CASSDAVNEKLFF. The CDR3 region has the DNA TGTGCCAGCAGTGACGCCGTAAATGAAAAACTGTTTTTT.